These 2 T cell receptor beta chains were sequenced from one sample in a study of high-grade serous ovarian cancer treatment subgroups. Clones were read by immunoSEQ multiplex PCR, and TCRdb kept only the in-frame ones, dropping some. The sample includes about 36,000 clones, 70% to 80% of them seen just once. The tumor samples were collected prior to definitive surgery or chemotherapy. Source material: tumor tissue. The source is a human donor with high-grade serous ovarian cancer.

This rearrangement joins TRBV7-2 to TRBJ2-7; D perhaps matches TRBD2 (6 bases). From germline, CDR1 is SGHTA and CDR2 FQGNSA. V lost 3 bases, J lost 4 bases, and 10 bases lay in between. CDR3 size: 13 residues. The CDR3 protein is CASSFLEGYEQYF. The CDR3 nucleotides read TGTGCCAGCAGCTTCCTGGAGGGGTACGAGCAGTACTTC.

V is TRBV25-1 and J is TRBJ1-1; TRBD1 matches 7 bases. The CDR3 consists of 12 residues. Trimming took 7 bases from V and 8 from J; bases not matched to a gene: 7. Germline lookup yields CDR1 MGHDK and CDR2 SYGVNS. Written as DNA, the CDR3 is TGTGCCAGCACAAAGGGGGCGGGGGAAGCTTTCTTT. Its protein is CASTKGAGEAFF. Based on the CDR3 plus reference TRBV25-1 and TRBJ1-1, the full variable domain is EADIYQTPRYLVIGTGKKITLECSQTMGHDKMYWYQQDPGMELHLIHYSYGVNSTEKGDLSSESTVSRIRTEHFPLTLESARPSHTSQYLCASTKGAGEAFFGQGTRLTVV.